The 32 T cell receptor beta chains below all came from one sample that was sequenced in a study of shared clonotypes between healthy human individuals. The table came from immunoSEQ multiplex PCR; TCRdb's copy has only in-frame clones and leaves some out. Of hundreds of thousands of clones in the sample, 70% to 80% are singletons; the top ten hold under 15%. The sequenced sample consisted of PBMCs. These receptors came from a woman aged 40 to 50 in good health. Some clones in this sample may be carry-over from other donors' samples.

The V gene is TRBV5-6, the J gene TRBJ2-7; 12 nucleotides line up with TRBD1. The V and J ends lost 3 bases and 6 bases, in that order; junction bases with no gene match: 4. Germline CDR1 is SGHDT and CDR2 is YYEEEE. The CDR3 has 14 amino acids. For the CDR3, the DNA is TGTGCCAGCAGCTCCACGGGACAGGGGGCCGAGCAGTACTTC. Its translation: CASSSTGQGAEQYF. The full variable domain, with the rest looked up from reference TRBV5-6 and TRBJ2-7, is DAGVTQSPTHLIKTRGQQVTLRCSPKSGHDTVSWYQQALGQGPQFIFQYYEEEERQRGNFPDRFSGHQFPNYSSELNVNALLLGDSALYLCASSSTGQGAEQYFGPGTRLTVT.

The V gene is TRBV28, the J gene TRBJ2-7; the D gene is possibly TRBD2 (5 bases). This CDR3 is 13 amino acids long. The germline CDR1 and CDR2 sequences are MDHEN and SYDVKM. V was shortened by 5 bases and J by 5 bases, with 13 bases between the two germline ends. The CDR3 loop is CASSPSGYDEQYF. In DNA form, the CDR3 reads TGTGCCAGCAGTCCCTCGGGGTATGACGAGCAGTACTTC.

The V and J genes are TRBV30 and TRBJ2-7, with D uncertain. Trimming took off 0 bases at V and 7 bases at J, with 7 bases between the two ends. Germline CDR1 and CDR2: GTSNPN and SVGIG (reference sequence). The CDR3 runs to 11 residues. The CDR3 is CAWSVGLEQYF. The CDR3 DNA is TGTGCCTGGAGTGTAGGGTTGGAGCAGTACTTC.

The chain recombines TRBV28 with TRBJ1-2; tentatively, D is TRBD1 (6 bases). CDR1 and CDR2 (germline): MDHEN, SYDVKM. V lost 6 bases and J lost 2, with 10 bases in between. The CDR3 is 13 residues long. CDR3 in amino acids: CASSRGRNYGYTF. In DNA, the CDR3 is TGTGCCAGCAGCAGGGGACGGAACTATGGCTACACCTTC.

This chain joins TRBV5-6 and TRBJ1-2; TRBD1 is a possible D gene (5 bases). V was pared by 3 bases and J by 8 bases, with 23 bases between. CDR3 size: 16 residues. CDR1 SGHDT and CDR2 YYEEEE come from the germline V gene. The CDR3 loop reads CASSSAGTLGLRGYTF. Here the CDR3 DNA reads TGTGCCAGCAGCTCGGCCGGGACCCTAGGCTTACGGGGCTACACCTTC.

J is TRBJ2-7 and V is TRBV11-2, with D possibly TRBD2 on 5 matching bases. CDR1 is SGHAT and CDR2 is FQNNGV in the germline V gene. V was pared by 5 bases and J by 6 bases, with 11 bases between. This CDR3 spans 12 amino acids. CDR3: CASSKQRREQYF. The CDR3 DNA reads TGTGCCAGCAGCAAACAGCGGCGCGAGCAGTACTTC.

CDR3 coding DNA: TGTGCCAGTAGTGACTACAGGGGTGTCGGCTACACCTTC. Translation: CASSDYRGVGYTF. The chain has TRBV19 and TRBJ1-2, with 7 positions matching TRBD1. Germline V gene sequence: CDR1 LNHDA, CDR2 SQIVND (reference sequence). The CDR3 sequence is 13 residues long. V gave up 5 bases and J gave up 8 bases; unmatched junction bases: 8.

CDR3 in DNA: TGTGCCATCAGTAGGCCCCTGGACCCCTACGAGCAGTACTTC. Amino acids: CAISRPLDPYEQYF. The genes are TRBV10-3 and TRBJ2-7; D uncertain. The CDR3 is 14 residues long. The V gene's germline CDR1 is ENHRY and CDR2 SYGVKD. Trimming removed 5 bases from V and 2 bases from J, with 13 bases in between.

This clone was recorded once. The chain has TRBV28 and TRBJ2-3; 11 bases align to TRBD2. CDR3 length: 16 residues. V was pared by 6 bases and J by 2 bases, with 7 bases of the junction left unmatched. Germline V gene lookup returns CDR1 MDHEN and CDR2 SYDVKM. In DNA, the CDR3 is TGTGCCAGCAGAACCGGGACTAGCGGATACACAGATACGCAGTATTTT. It yields the protein CASRTGTSGYTDTQYF.

The chain combines TRBV7-6 with TRBJ2-2; D is perhaps TRBD1 (5 bases). Deletions cut 0 bases from V and 3 bases from J, with 11 bases between. Per germline, CDR1 SGHVS and CDR2 FNYEAQ. The CDR3 totals 16 residues. The chain's CDR3 is CASSLAKGWDTGELFF. The CDR3 nucleotides are TGTGCCAGCAGCTTAGCGAAGGGGTGGGACACCGGGGAGCTGTTTTTT.

The chain carries TRBV4-1 and TRBJ1-2, with D perhaps matching TRBD1 (5 bases). Looked up from germline, CDR1 is MGHRA and CDR2 is YSYEKL. The CDR3 totals 15 residues. The V gene lost 1 base and the J gene lost 8 bases, with 17 bases spanning the gap. The DNA of the CDR3 is TGCGCCAGCAGCCAAGTCGGGACGGGAACTGAGGGCTACACCTTC. Translation: CASSQVGTGTEGYTF.

The V and J genes are TRBV6-1 and TRBJ2-1; 9 bases agree with TRBD2. J gave up 3 bases and V 8 bases, and 5 bases lay outside the gene matches. This CDR3 spans 14 amino acids. The V gene's germline CDR1 is MNHNS and CDR2 SASEGT. Here the CDR3 DNA reads TGTGCCAGCCACATAGCGGGAGACTACAATGAGCAGTTCTTC. Its protein is CASHIAGDYNEQFF.

As regards this clone: The sample holds other DNA sequences that translate to the same CDR3. The chain is built from TRBV2 and TRBJ2-7; D is ambiguous. CDR3 length: 11 amino acids. Trimming cost V 5 bases and J 3 bases, with 5 bases left between them. CDR1 SNHLY and CDR2 FYNNEI come from the germline V gene. CDR3 amino acids: CASSPIYEQYF. DNA for the CDR3: TGTGCCAGCAGTCCGATCTACGAGCAGTACTTC.

The gene calls are TRBV2 and TRBJ2-1; 9 bases are shared with TRBD1. The V gene end was trimmed by 7 bases and the J gene end by 6 bases; junction bases not matched to a gene: 7. This CDR3 region has 14 residues. CDR1 and CDR2 (germline): SNHLY, FYNNEI. The CDR3 coding sequence is TGTGCCAGCATTAGGACAGGGGTGGTCAATGAGCAGTTCTTC. Protein sequence: CASIRTGVVNEQFF.

This clone was counted once. V is TRBV5-1 and J is TRBJ2-2; D might be TRBD2 (6 bases). The CDR3 spans 15 residues. V lost 0 bases and J 1 base, leaving 7 bases between the germline ends. The V gene's germline CDR1 is SGHRS and CDR2 YFSETQ. The CDR3: CASSLAGGNTGELFF. The DNA for the CDR3 is TGCGCCAGCAGCTTGGCCGGGGGGAACACCGGGGAGCTGTTTTTT.

J is TRBJ2-2 and V is TRBV6-1; tentatively, D is TRBD2 (6 bases). The CDR3 totals 14 residues. The germline CDR1 and CDR2 sequences are MNHNS and SASEGT. Trimming shortened V by 4 bases and J by 6 bases, and 12 bases separated the two germline ends. CDR3 region: CASSGDLAPGELFF. The CDR3, as DNA: TGTGCCAGCAGTGGCGATCTAGCGCCCGGGGAGCTGTTTTTT.

Comment on this clone: The sample holds other DNA sequences that translate to the same CDR3. The chain combines TRBV2 with TRBJ1-5; tentative D call: TRBD1 (5 bases). The V end was cut by 2 bases, the J end by 4 bases, with 6 bases between. CDR1 and CDR2 from the germline V gene are SNHLY and FYNNEI. There are 13 residues in the CDR3. The CDR3 is CASSETGNQPQHF. The CDR3 DNA reads TGTGCCAGCAGTGAAACAGGTAATCAGCCCCAGCATTTT.

The genes are TRBV7-2 and TRBJ2-5; the D gene is possibly TRBD1 (5 bases). The germline CDR1 and CDR2 sequences are SGHTA and FQGNSA. V gave up 5 bases and J gave up 2 bases, with 12 bases separating them. The CDR3 sequence is 14 residues long. The CDR3 protein is CASSTRTQQETQYF. The CDR3 DNA sequence: TGTGCCAGCAGCACCCGGACACAACAAGAGACCCAGTACTTC.

The V gene is TRBV6-5, the J gene TRBJ2-7; no definite D call. V dropped 9 bases and J dropped 3 bases, with 15 bases sitting between them. Per the germline V gene, CDR1 is MNHEY and CDR2 is SVGAGI. The CDR3 contains 13 residues. In DNA form, the CDR3 reads TGTGCCAGAAGCACGCCAGTTTGCTACGAGCAGTACTTC. Protein: CARSTPVCYEQYF.

The chain links TRBV7-2 to TRBJ2-3; D uncertain. This CDR3 has 14 amino acids. Deletions cut 3 bases from V and 1 base from J, with 8 bases between. CDR1 and CDR2 from the germline V gene are SGHTA and FQGNSA. The DNA for the CDR3 is TGTGCCAGCAGCTTGAACATCCGCACAGATACGCAGTATTTT. Its translation is CASSLNIRTDTQYF.

As DNA, the CDR3 is TGCGCCAGCAGGGACGGAGCAGGGGATACGCAGTATTTT. Its translation: CASRDGAGDTQYF. The gene calls are TRBV5-1 and TRBJ2-3; maybe TRBD1 (5 bases). With 5 bases removed from V and 6 bases from J, the gap between germline ends came to 13 bases. Germline-derived CDR1 and CDR2 are SGHRS and YFSETQ. The CDR3 spans 13 residues.

The chain combines TRBV4-3 with TRBJ2-1; TRBD2 matches 13 bases. V lost 0 bases to trimming and J lost 6 bases; unmatched junction nucleotides: 5. The length of the CDR3 is 17 residues. CDR1 LGHNA and CDR2 YSLEER come from the germline V gene. The CDR3 region is CASSQDKGLAGTNEQFF. The CDR3 bases are TGCGCCAGCAGCCAAGATAAGGGACTAGCGGGAACCAATGAGCAGTTCTTC.

The chain combines TRBV27 with TRBJ1-2; TRBD1 agrees at 7 bases. The CDR3 consists of 16 residues. The germline V gene encodes CDR1 MNHEY and CDR2 SMNVEV (reference sequence). The trim removed 0 bases at V and 4 bases at J, leaving 8 bases unmatched. The CDR3 DNA reads TGTGCCAGCAGTTTATCCCCAGGGGGTTGGGTCTATGGCTACACCTTC. This translates into CASSLSPGGWVYGYTF.

The CDR3 DNA reads as TGTGCCACCAGCCCCCAGGGGAGCGGGAGGGCCTACGAGCAGTACTTC. Amino acid sequence: CATSPQGSGRAYEQYF. The gene calls are TRBV15 and TRBJ2-7; 10 bases align to TRBD2. This CDR3 has 16 residues. J was trimmed by 2 bases and V by 5 bases; bases with no gene match: 9. The germline gives CDR1 LNHNV, CDR2 YYDKDF (reference sequence).

The chain carries TRBV5-1 and TRBJ2-5, with TRBD2 matching 13 bases. The length of the CDR3 is 16 residues. V trimming: 2 bases; J trimming: 7 bases; junction bases outside the gene matches: 8. CDR1 is SGHRS, CDR2 YFSETQ, per germline. DNA for the CDR3: TGCGCCAGCAGCTTAGGGACTAGCGGGGCTTTCGGGACCCAGTACTTC. This gives the protein CASSLGTSGAFGTQYF.

For this clone: The same CDR3 also results from other DNA sequences found in this sample. The chain links TRBV5-1 to TRBJ2-3; 7 nucleotides match TRBD1. The germline V gene has CDR1 SGHRS and CDR2 YFSETQ. The CDR3 has 13 residues. Trimming removed 2 bases from V and 4 bases from J; junction bases left unmatched: 1. CDR3 region: CASSLQGSDTQYF. In DNA form, the CDR3 reads TGCGCCAGCAGCTTACAGGGGTCAGATACGCAGTATTTT.

This clone was found a few times. V usage is TRBV20-1 and J usage is TRBJ2-7; weak D call: TRBD2 (5 bases). V shed 5 bases and J shed 3 bases, with 8 bases lying between them. CDR1 and CDR2 (germline): DFQATT, SNEGSKA (reference sequence). The CDR3 covers 11 residues. CDR3 sequence reads: CSASDFYEQYF. In nucleotides, the CDR3 is TGCAGTGCTTCGGACTTCTACGAGCAGTACTTC.

The chain couples TRBV29-1 to TRBJ2-7; 12 positions agree with TRBD2. CDR3 size: 19 residues. Germline trimming cut 4 bases from V and 4 bases from J; bases unmatched to any gene: 20. Per germline, CDR1 SQVTM and CDR2 ANQGSEA. The CDR3 region has the DNA TGCAGCGTTGCTTCTCTCACTAGCGGGAGGACCGGGGCTAAATACGAGCAGTACTTC. It codes for CSVASLTSGRTGAKYEQYF.

The rearrangement links TRBV2 to TRBJ2-1; the match to TRBD2 covers 11 bases. The CDR3 runs to 20 residues. The trim removed 5 bases at V and 9 bases at J, leaving 24 bases unmatched. The V gene's germline CDR1 is SNHLY and CDR2 FYNNEI. This chain's CDR3 is CASSRRRDNLFSGRGAEQFF. As DNA, the CDR3 is TGTGCCAGCAGTCGCCGCCGGGACAACCTATTTAGCGGGAGGGGCGCTGAGCAGTTCTTC.

The V and J genes are TRBV11-3 and TRBJ1-4; TRBD1 is a possible D gene (5 bases). The germline CDR1 and CDR2 sequences are SGHNT and YENEEA. Trimming removed 5 bases at V and 8 bases at J, with 15 bases between. The CDR3 runs to 14 residues. CDR3 sequence reads: CASSDTLGDEKLFF. The CDR3 DNA reads as TGTGCCAGCAGCGATACTTTAGGGGACGAAAAACTGTTTTTT. Complete variable domain (other parts from reference TRBV11-3 and TRBJ1-4): EAGVVQSPRYKIIEKKQPVAFWCNPISGHNTLYWYLQNLGQGPELLIRYENEEAVDDSQLPKDRFSAERLKGVDSTLKIQPAELGDSAVYLCASSDTLGDEKLFFGSGTQLSVL.

The V call is TRBV18, the J call TRBJ2-7, with D hard to call. V lost 3 bases, J lost 0 bases, and 12 bases lay in between. This CDR3 region has 15 residues. Germline CDR1 KGHSH, CDR2 LQKENI. CDR3 protein: CASSPWQLGSYEQYF. CDR3 nucleotide sequence: TGTGCCAGCTCACCGTGGCAGCTCGGCTCCTACGAGCAGTACTTC.

About this clone: The sample contains more than one DNA sequence encoding this CDR3. The rearrangement joins TRBV29-1 to TRBJ2-7; possibly TRBD2 for D (6 bases). V was pared by 4 bases and J by 0 bases, with 7 bases between. The CDR3 loop spans 12 amino acids. CDR1 SQVTM and CDR2 ANQGSEA come from the germline V gene. The CDR3 DNA reads TGCAGCGTTGGCGGGGCCTCCTACGAGCAGTACTTC. It is translated as CSVGGASYEQYF.